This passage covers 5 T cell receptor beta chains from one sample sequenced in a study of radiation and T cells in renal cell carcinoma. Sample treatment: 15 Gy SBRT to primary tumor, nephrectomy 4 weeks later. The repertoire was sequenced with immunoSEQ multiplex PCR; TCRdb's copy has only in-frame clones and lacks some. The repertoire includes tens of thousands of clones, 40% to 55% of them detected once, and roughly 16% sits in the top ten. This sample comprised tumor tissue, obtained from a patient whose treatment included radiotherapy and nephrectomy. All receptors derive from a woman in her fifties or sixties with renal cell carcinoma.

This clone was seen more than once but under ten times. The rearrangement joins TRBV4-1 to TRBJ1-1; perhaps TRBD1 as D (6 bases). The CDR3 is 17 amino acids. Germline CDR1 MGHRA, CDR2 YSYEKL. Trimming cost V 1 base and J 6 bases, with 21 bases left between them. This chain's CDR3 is CASSQVNSGQGTPEAFF. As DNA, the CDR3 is TGCGCCAGCAGCCAAGTGAATTCAGGTCAGGGGACCCCTGAAGCTTTCTTT.

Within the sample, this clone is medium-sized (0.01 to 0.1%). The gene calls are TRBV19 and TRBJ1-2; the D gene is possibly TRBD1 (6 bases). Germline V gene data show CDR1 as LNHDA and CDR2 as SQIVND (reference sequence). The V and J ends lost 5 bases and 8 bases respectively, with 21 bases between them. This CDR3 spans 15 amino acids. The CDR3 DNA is TGTGCCAGTAGTTTTTCAACAGGGATAAGGAGCGGCTACACCTTC. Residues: CASSFSTGIRSGYTF. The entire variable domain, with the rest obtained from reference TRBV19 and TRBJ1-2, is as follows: DGGITQSPKYLFRKEGQNVTLSCEQNLNHDAMYWYRQDPGQGLRLIYYSQIVNDFQKGDIAEGYSVSREKKESFPLTVTSAQKNPTAFYLCASSFSTGIRSGYTFGSGTRLTVV.

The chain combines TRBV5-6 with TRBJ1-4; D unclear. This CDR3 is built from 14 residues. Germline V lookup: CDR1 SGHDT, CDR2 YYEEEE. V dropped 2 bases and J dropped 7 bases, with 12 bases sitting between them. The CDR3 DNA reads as TGTGCCAGCAGCTTTTCCGGGGAACTTGAAAAACTGTTTTTT. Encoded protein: CASSFSGELEKLFF. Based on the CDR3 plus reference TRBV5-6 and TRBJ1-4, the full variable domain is DAGVTQSPTHLIKTRGQQVTLRCSPKSGHDTVSWYQQALGQGPQFIFQYYEEEERQRGNFPDRFSGHQFPNYSSELNVNALLLGDSALYLCASSFSGELEKLFFGSGTQLSVL.

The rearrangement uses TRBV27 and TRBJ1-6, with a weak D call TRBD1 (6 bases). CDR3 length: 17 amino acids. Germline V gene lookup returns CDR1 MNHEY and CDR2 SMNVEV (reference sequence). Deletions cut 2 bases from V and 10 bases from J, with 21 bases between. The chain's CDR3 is CASSLRIRDTGISPLHF. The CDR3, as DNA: TGTGCCAGCAGTTTAAGGATCCGGGACACGGGTATCTCACCCCTCCACTTT.

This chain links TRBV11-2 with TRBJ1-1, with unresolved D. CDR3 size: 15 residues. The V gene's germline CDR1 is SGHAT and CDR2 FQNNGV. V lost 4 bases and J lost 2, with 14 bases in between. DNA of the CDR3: TGTGCCAGCAGCTCCCGTGGTAGGATTAACACTGAAGCTTTCTTT. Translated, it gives CASSSRGRINTEAFF. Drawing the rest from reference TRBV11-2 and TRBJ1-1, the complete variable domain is EAGVAQSPRYKIIEKRQSVAFWCNPISGHATLYWYQQILGQGPKLLIQFQNNGVVDDSQLPKDRFSAERLKGVDSTLKIQPAKLEDSAVYLCASSSRGRINTEAFFGQGTRLTVV.